This note documents a single T cell receptor (beta chain) sequence. The source of the sample is a study of blood T cell repertoires in COVID-19. The CDR3 consists of 12 residues. V shed 1 base and J shed 3 bases, with 3 bases lying between them. CDR1 and CDR2 from the germline V gene are SGHNT and YYREEE (reference sequence). Profiling relied on immunoSEQ multiplex PCR, and the TCRdb table lists in-frame clones only, not all of them. The sample consists of roughly 49,000 clones, 86% of them appearing once. The chain is built from TRBV5-4 and TRBJ2-3; no clear D. The clonotype originates from an elderly man with active COVID-19. Input material: peripheral blood. The CDR3 nucleotides read TGTGCCAGCAGCTTGTCAACAGATACGCAGTATTTT. It specifies CASSLSTDTQYF.